This T cell receptor (beta chain) came from a study of regulatory T cells in long-lasting Graves disease. Study observations and caveats: A limited number of samples was an acknowledged limitation.

Arm-PCR of CDR3 regions and iRepertoire HTBI primers were used to build TCR beta libraries. TCRdb used MiXCR to reprocess the multiplex PCR reads, holding one entry per CDR3 protein. The table lists roughly 450,000 distinct CDR3 sequences, roughly a quarter of them singletons. Time point reported: persistent/refractory GD, antithyroid drugs over 5 years with positive TRAb. The TCR library was prepared using RNA isolated from PBMCs. This clonotype was detected a few times. Its antigen is unknown. The sample here was peripheral blood mononuclear cells (PBMCs), taken when the disease was refractory, from a patient treated with antithyroid drugs. The sequence derives from a female donor with Graves disease.

CDR3 nucleotide sequence: TGTGCCACCTCCGTCAATGAGCAGTTCTTC. This translates into CATSVNEQFF. This sequence joins TRBV28 and TRBJ2-1; D not certain. Germline values: CDR1 MDHEN, CDR2 SYDVKM. CDR3 length equals 10 residues. Trimming cost V 10 bases and J 6 bases, with 7 bases left between them. Full variable domain (missing parts from reference TRBV28 and TRBJ2-1): DVKVTQSSRYLVKRTGEKVFLECVQDMDHENMFWYRQDPGLGLRLIYFSYDVKMKEKGDIPEGYSVSREKKERFSLILESASTNQTSMYLCATSVNEQFFGPGTRLTVL.